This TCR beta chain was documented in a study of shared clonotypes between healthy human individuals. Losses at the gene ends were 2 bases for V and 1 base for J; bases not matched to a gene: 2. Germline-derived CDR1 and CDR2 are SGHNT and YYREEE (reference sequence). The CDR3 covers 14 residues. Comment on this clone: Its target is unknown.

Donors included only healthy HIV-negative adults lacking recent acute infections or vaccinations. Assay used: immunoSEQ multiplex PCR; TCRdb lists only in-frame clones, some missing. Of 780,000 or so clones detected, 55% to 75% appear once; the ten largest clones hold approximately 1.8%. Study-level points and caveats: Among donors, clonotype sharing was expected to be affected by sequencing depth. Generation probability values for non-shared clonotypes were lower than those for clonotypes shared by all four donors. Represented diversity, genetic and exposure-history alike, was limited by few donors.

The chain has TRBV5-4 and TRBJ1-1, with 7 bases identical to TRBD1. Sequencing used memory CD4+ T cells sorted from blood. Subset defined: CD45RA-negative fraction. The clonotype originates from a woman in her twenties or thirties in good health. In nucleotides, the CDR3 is TGTGCCAGCAGCTTCAGGGACAGGAACACTGAAGCTTTCTTT. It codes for CASSFRDRNTEAFF.